A single sample gave rise to the 14 T cell receptor beta chains below, sequenced in a study of T-cell memory formation after mild COVID-19 (dated by TCRdb to the early 2020s). To prepare the library, 5' RACE was applied. The listed sequencing device is Illumina NovaSeq 6000. TCRdb's own reprocessing of the public reads used fastp at Q25 and MiXCR and kept productive beta chains. For every CDR3 protein sequence, its rows merge into one entry that carries the most common genes and DNA. The sample profile shows 27,000 or so distinct CDR3 sequences; just under 7.5% of them were found once. The ten largest clonotypes hold 13% to 15% of the sample. The sequenced sample was PBMCs or a T cell subset sorted from them (not recorded which). All receptors derive from an adult woman who had mild COVID-19 (a few samples of this study predate the infection). The sample titles of this study are shuffled in the database, so cell type and time point are left out; the donor was told from shared clones.

This chain connects TRBV12-3 or TRBV12-4 to TRBJ2-7; D is perhaps TRBD1 or TRBD2 (5 bases each). V was trimmed by 4 bases and J by 2 bases, leaving 9 bases between them. The CDR3 spans 13 residues. The CDR3 coding sequence is TGTGCCAGCAGTTATAGGGGAGCCTACGAGCAGTACGTC. Translation: CASSYRGAYEQYV.

This clonotype was detected ten times or more. The rearrangement uses TRBV11-3 and TRBJ2-3; 12 nucleotides agree with TRBD2. The length of the CDR3 is 16 residues. J lost 4 bases, V lost 4 bases, and 6 bases had no gene match. Germline V gives CDR1 SGHNT, CDR2 YENEEA. CDR3 bases: TGTGCCAGCAGCTCCCGGACTAGCGGGATTGCAGATACGCAGTATTTT. Amino acids: CASSSRTSGIADTQYF.

This clonotype was recorded many times. The rearrangement joins TRBV4-3 to TRBJ2-2, with 8 positions matching TRBD2. CDR3 length: 15 residues. Germline V gives CDR1 LGHNA, CDR2 YSLEER. J was trimmed by 7 bases and V by 3 bases; bases with no gene match: 7. This CDR3 is CASSQGLDRGGELFF. The CDR3 DNA follows: TGCGCCAGCAGCCAGGGACTAGATCGGGGCGGGGAGCTGTTTTTT.

This clonotype has at least ten counts. The V call is TRBV5-1, the J call TRBJ1-4; D might be TRBD1 (5 bases). This CDR3 has 14 residues. Looked up from germline, CDR1 is SGHRS and CDR2 is YFSETQ. V shed 2 bases and J shed 6 bases, with 11 bases lying between them. CDR3 region: CASSLKGWDEKLFF. The CDR3 DNA reads as TGCGCCAGCAGCTTAAAGGGGTGGGATGAAAAACTGTTTTTT.

This clonotype was counted ten times or more. The J gene is TRBJ2-5, the V gene TRBV7-6; 10 nucleotides match TRBD2. The CDR3 extends over 18 amino acids. Germline-derived CDR1 and CDR2 are SGHVS and FNYEAQ. Trimming cost V 2 bases and J 5 bases; bases outside gene matches: 14. CDR3 coding DNA: TGTGCCAGCAGCTTAATTTCGGTGGGGCTAGCGGGGGAGGAGACCCAGTACTTC. Protein product: CASSLISVGLAGEETQYF.

This clonotype was recorded many times. The rearrangement uses TRBV25-1 and TRBJ2-7; TRBD1 is a possible D gene (5 bases). The germline V gene has CDR1 MGHDK and CDR2 SYGVNS. The ends were cut back, 4 bases at V and 0 bases at J, with 22 bases in the middle. This CDR3 contains 18 residues. CDR3: CASSGGLANLVSSYEQYF. The CDR3, as DNA: TGTGCCAGCAGTGGGGGCTTGGCTAACTTGGTGAGCTCCTACGAGCAGTACTTC.

This clonotype has at least ten counts. This chain joins TRBV29-1 and TRBJ1-1, with D perhaps TRBD1 (5 bases). CDR1 is SQVTM, CDR2 ANQGSEA, per germline. The germline V and J ends were trimmed by 7 bases and 0 bases, with 12 bases remaining between them. The length of the CDR3 is 13 residues. CDR3 protein: CSGRDLLNTEAFF. CDR3 in DNA: TGCAGCGGGAGGGACTTACTGAACACTGAAGCTTTCTTT.

This sequence joins TRBV5-5 and TRBJ2-3, with a tentative D call TRBD1 (5 bases). The CDR3 covers 15 residues. Germline CDR1 and CDR2: SGHKS and YYEKEE (reference sequence). V was cut by 0 bases and J by 4 bases, with 12 bases left in between. The CDR3 DNA reads as TGTGCCAGCAGCTTGGAAACCCTCAGGGCAGATACGCAGTATTTT. Translated, it gives CASSLETLRADTQYF.

This clonotype was counted ten times or more. The rearrangement joins TRBV19 to TRBJ2-1, with 12 bases lining up with TRBD2. The CDR3 loop spans 15 amino acids. Germline lookup yields CDR1 LNHDA and CDR2 SQIVND (reference sequence). V trimming: 7 bases; J trimming: 8 bases; junction bases outside the gene matches: 9. The CDR3 DNA reads TGTGCCAGTAAAATCCTAGCGGGGGGGATTGATGAGCAGTTCTTC. This encodes CASKILAGGIDEQFF.

This clonotype was observed many times. The chain joins TRBV7-3 to TRBJ2-2; a weak D match, TRBD1 (6 bases). The V end lost 2 bases, the J end lost 7 bases, and 8 bases lay between the germline ends. The CDR3 spans 13 residues. The germline gives CDR1 SGHTA, CDR2 FQGTGA. As DNA, the CDR3 is TGTGCCAGCAGCTTACAGGGGTTCGGGGAGCTGTTTTTT. Amino acid sequence: CASSLQGFGELFF.

At least ten counts were recorded for this clonotype. V is TRBV7-6 and J is TRBJ2-3; 7 bases are a match to TRBD2. The J segment lost 1 base and the V segment lost 5 bases, leaving 6 bases of the junction unmatched. The germline gives CDR1 SGHVS, CDR2 FNYEAQ. CDR3 length: 15 amino acids. CDR3 nucleotides: TGTGCCAGCAGCCTCTCTAGCGGTCGCACAGATACGCAGTATTTT. Translating it yields CASSLSSGRTDTQYF.

In its sample, this clonotype was seen many times. The rearrangement uses TRBV5-1 and TRBJ1-4; D uncertain. From germline, CDR1 is SGHRS and CDR2 YFSETQ. V lost 0 bases and J lost 6, with 9 bases in between. The CDR3 spans 14 residues. This CDR3 reads CASSLGQVDEKLFF. The CDR3 DNA reads as TGCGCCAGCAGCTTGGGGCAGGTTGATGAAAAACTGTTTTTT.

The chain is built from TRBV18 and TRBJ1-1; D gene unclear. In germline, CDR1 is KGHSH, CDR2 LQKENI. V lost 3 bases and J lost 1, with 12 bases in between. The length of the CDR3 is 15 residues. CDR3 residues: CASSPQQSRNTEAFF. CDR3 DNA: TGTGCCAGCTCACCCCAGCAATCTCGGAACACTGAAGCTTTCTTT.

This clonotype was counted at least ten times. This sequence joins TRBV5-1 and TRBJ2-1; the D gene is possibly TRBD2 (6 bases). Trimming removed 3 bases at V and 6 bases at J, with 16 bases between. Germline CDR1 reads SGHRS; CDR2 reads YFSETQ. The CDR3 runs 15 residues. The CDR3 nucleotides read TGCGCCAGCAGCTATGGGGGAGGATCAGGCAATGAGCAGTTCTTC. Translating it yields CASSYGGGSGNEQFF.